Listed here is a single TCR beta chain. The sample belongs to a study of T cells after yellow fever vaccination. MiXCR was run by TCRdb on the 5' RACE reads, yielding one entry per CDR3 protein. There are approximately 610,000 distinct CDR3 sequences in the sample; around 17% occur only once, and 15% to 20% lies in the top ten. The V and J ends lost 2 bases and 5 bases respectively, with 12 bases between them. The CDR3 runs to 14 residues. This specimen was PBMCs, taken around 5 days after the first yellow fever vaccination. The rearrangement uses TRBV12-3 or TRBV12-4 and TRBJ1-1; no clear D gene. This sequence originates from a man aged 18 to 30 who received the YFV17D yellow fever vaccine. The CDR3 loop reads CASSLLYTRTEAFF. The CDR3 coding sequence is TGTGCCAGCAGTTTACTCTATACTCGGACTGAAGCTTTCTTT.